This is a list of T cell receptor beta chains from one sample in a study of cytomegalovirus exposure and HLA in healthy donors. Repertoires were generated with immunoSEQ multiplex PCR, while TCRdb's copy carries only in-frame clones and drops some. The profile shows around 120,000 clones, around 75% of them singletons. The sample taken for sequencing was PBMCs. All receptors derive from a woman under 30 in good health and CMV-seronegative. Both conserved end residues are part of each CDR3.

TRBJ2-6,18,TRBV5-4,CASSKEGTGVGGANVLTF
TRBJ2-7,14,TRBV5-4,CASSPRDSSYEQYF
TRBJ2-3,16,TRBV13,CASSLPGTEGTDTQYF
TRBJ1-1,14,TRBV25-1,CASSESAKTGTAFF
TRBJ2-1,15,TRBV9,CASSVGGGTYNEQFF
TRBJ2-7,14,TRBV29-1,CSVGPIGTGGEQYF
TRBJ2-5,14,TRBV4-2,CASSQSTGQETQYF
TRBJ2-7,14,TRBV13,CASSYRQLAYEQYF
TRBJ1-2,15,TRBV15,CATSREPGGGYGYTF
TRBJ1-1,15,TRBV28,CASSREQVGRTEAFF
TRBJ1-2,15,TRBV4-1,CASSQAPTENYGYTF
TRBJ1-5,14,TRBV7-8,CASSTATGAQPQHF
TRBJ1-6,16,TRBV4-1,CASSLETGTNNSPLHF
TRBJ2-4,14,TRBV29-1,CSVAGGEAKNIQYF
TRBJ1-6,16,TRBV9,CASSVGGQGLNSPLHF
TRBJ2-4,14,TRBV2,CASSEGLGSNIQYF
TRBJ2-6,16,TRBV7-2,CASSLGPGSGANVLTF
TRBJ1-3,16,TRBV5-1,CASSLAGVQAGNTIYF
TRBJ1-6,13,TRBV6-5,CASSYYWRSPLHF
TRBJ2-4,12,TRBV6-5,CASRGGKNIQYF
TRBJ1-5,15,TRBV5-6,CASSLGPGGNQPQHF
TRBJ2-3,14,TRBV6-4,CASSRRGGTDTQYF
TRBJ2-5,18,TRBV5-1,CASSRTSGAFTDQETQYF
TRBJ2-3,14,TRBV18,CASSPRGQADTQYF
TRBJ1-5,15,TRBV5-1,CASSLDGTSNQPQHF
TRBJ2-3,15,TRBV6-1,CASSKFDRGQDTQYF
TRBJ2-7,14,TRBV5-4,CASSPGTGPLEQYF
TRBJ1-5,14,TRBV6-5,CASTSTYGGQPQHF